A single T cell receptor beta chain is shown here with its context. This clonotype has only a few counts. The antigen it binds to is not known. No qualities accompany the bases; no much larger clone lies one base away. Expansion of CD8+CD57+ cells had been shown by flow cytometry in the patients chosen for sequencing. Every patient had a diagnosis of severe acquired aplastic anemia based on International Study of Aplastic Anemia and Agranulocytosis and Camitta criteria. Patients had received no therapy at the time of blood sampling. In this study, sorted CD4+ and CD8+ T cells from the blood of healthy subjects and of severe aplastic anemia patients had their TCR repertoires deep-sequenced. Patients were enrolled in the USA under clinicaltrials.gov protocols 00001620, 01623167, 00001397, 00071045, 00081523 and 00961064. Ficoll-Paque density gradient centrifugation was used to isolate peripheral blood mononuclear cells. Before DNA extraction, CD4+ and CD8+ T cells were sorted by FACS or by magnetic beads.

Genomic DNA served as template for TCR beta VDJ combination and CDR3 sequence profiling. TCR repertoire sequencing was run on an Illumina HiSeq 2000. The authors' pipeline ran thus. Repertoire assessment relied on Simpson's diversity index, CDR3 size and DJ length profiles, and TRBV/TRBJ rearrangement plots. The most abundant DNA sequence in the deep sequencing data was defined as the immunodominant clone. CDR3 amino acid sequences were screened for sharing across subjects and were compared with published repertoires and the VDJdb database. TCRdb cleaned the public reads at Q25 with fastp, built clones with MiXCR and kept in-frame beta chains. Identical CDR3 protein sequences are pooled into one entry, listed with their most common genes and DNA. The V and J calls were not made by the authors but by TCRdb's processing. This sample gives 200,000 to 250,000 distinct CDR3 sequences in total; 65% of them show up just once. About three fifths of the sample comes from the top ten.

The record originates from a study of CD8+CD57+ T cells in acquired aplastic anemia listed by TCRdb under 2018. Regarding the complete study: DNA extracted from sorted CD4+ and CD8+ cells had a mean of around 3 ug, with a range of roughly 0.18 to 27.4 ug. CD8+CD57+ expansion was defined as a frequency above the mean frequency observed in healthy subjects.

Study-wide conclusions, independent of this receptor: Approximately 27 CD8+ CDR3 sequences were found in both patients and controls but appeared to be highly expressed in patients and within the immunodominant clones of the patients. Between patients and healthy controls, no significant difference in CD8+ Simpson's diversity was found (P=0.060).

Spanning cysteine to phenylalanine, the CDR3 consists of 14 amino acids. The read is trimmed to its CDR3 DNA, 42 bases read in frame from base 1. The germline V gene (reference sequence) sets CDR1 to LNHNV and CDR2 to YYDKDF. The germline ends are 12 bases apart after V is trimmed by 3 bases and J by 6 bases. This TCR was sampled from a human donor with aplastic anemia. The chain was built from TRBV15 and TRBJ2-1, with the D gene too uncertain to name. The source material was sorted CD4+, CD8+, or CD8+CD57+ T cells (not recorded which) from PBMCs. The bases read TGTGCCACCAGCAGCTCCGAACCAGTCAATGAGCAGTTCTTC. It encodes CATSSSEPVNEQFF.